This T cell receptor beta chain came from a study of blood T cell repertoires in COVID-19. As for the study in general: Sites across the United States, Italy and Spain contributed samples from acute and convalescent COVID-19.

The table came from immunoSEQ multiplex PCR; TCRdb's copy has only in-frame clones and leaves some out. Among 200,000 to 300,000 clones listed, 70% to 90% were seen once. This TCR was sampled from a man younger than 35 with active or convalescent COVID-19. Sequenced material: peripheral blood.

Here the CDR3 reads CASARGGGNTIYF. DNA of the CDR3: TGTGCCAGCGCACGAGGCGGTGGAAACACCATATATTTT. The V and J genes are TRBV27 and TRBJ1-3, with no clear D. The length of the CDR3 is 13 residues. In germline, CDR1 is MNHEY, CDR2 SMNVEV (reference sequence). Between the trimmed V and J ends, which lost 8 bases and 3 bases, there was a span of 11 bases.